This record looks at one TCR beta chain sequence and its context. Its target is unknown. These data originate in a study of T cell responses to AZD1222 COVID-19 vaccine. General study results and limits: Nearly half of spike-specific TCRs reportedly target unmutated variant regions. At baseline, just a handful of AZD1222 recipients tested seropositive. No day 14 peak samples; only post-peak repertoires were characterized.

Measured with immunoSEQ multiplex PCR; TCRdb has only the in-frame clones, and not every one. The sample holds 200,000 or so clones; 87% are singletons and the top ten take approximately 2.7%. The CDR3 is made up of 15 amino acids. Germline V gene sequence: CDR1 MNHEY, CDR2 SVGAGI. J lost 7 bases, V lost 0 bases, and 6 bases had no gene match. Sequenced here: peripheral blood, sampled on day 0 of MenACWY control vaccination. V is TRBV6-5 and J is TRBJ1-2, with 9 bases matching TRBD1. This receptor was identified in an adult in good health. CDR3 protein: CASSYSGTGFIGYTF. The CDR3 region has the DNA TGTGCCAGCAGTTACTCCGGGACAGGGTTTATTGGCTACACCTTC.